These 6 T cell receptor beta chains share one sample of origin, sequenced in a study of vaccination effects on CD4 cells after COVID-19. Assay: immunoSEQ multiplex PCR; the TCRdb copy retains only in-frame clones and omits some. The sample has approximately 40,000 clones, roughly 70% seen once. For these TCRs, the target antigens are not known. The ViraFEST assay expanded antigen-specific CD4+ T cells with viral peptide pools before sequencing. Cultured cells yielded isolated CD4+ T cells after around 9 days. Nucleocapsid antibodies stayed negative before and after vaccination, showing no earlier SARS-CoV-2 infection. Specimen: CD4+ T cells from PBMCs cultured with SARS-CoV-2 spike peptides, collected before COVID-19 vaccination. Receptors were obtained from a human donor who received a COVID-19 vaccine.

The chain employs TRBV6-4 and TRBJ2-7; D possibly corresponds to TRBD2 (6 bases). The CDR3 extends over 14 amino acids. Trimming stripped 6 bases from V and 0 bases from J, with 12 bases between. Germline loops: CDR1 MRHNA, CDR2 SNTAGT. CDR3 nucleotide sequence: TGTGCCAGCAGACCGGGACTTAGCTCCTACGAGCAGTACTTC. Translated, it gives CASRPGLSSYEQYF.

This clone was picked up a small number of times. V and J are TRBV25-1 and TRBJ1-1; maybe TRBD1 (5 bases). The length of the CDR3 is 13 residues. V lost 6 bases, J lost 1 base, and 9 bases lay in between. From germline, CDR1 is MGHDK and CDR2 SYGVNS. CDR3 nucleotide sequence: TGTGCCAGCAGCAGGGAAAGGAACACTGAAGCTTTCTTT. Its protein product is CASSRERNTEAFF.

J is TRBJ2-3 and V is TRBV11-3; D may be TRBD1 (5 bases). With 6 bases removed from V and 0 bases from J, the gap between germline ends came to 10 bases. The CDR3 is made up of 14 amino acids. The germline V gene has CDR1 SGHNT and CDR2 YENEEA. The CDR3 here is CASSTTASTDTQYF. The DNA for the CDR3 is TGTGCCAGCAGTACGACAGCTAGCACAGATACGCAGTATTTT.

This clone has only one observation. The rearrangement joins TRBV7-3 to TRBJ2-1, with 7 bases aligning to TRBD2. Germline CDR1 and CDR2: SGHTA and FQGTGA. V dropped 5 bases and J dropped 3; count of bases not matched to a gene: 7. The CDR3 loop spans 15 amino acids. The CDR3 is CASSQSGVNYNEQFF. The CDR3 nucleotides read TGTGCCAGCAGCCAGAGCGGGGTTAACTACAATGAGCAGTTCTTC.

The CDR3 region is CASSVRTGNTGELFF. The CDR3 DNA reads TGCGCCAGCAGCGTCAGGACAGGGAACACCGGGGAGCTGTTTTTT. The V gene is TRBV5-1, the J gene TRBJ2-2, with 7 bases aligning to TRBD1. Germline V lookup: CDR1 SGHRS, CDR2 YFSETQ. This CDR3 is built from 15 residues. The J segment lost 1 base and the V segment lost 4 bases, leaving 4 bases of the junction unmatched.

This clone was recorded at least ten times. The chain combines TRBV3-1 (or the pseudogene TRBV3-2) with TRBJ2-7, with 9 bases matching TRBD2. V was clipped by 3 bases and J by 5 bases; unmatched bases: 5. This CDR3 has 14 residues. CDR1 is LGHDT and CDR2 is YNNKEL in the germline V gene (reference sequence). DNA for the CDR3: TGTGCCAGCAGCCACGGGACTAGCTTGAACGAGCAGTACTTC. Translation gives CASSHGTSLNEQYF.